This T cell receptor (beta chain) was recovered during a study of T cell repertoires in cytomegalovirus infection. Study at large: It can be stated that public TCR beta signatures indicated CMV infection as well as a matching HLA type.

TCRdb independently ran MiXCR on the reads; one entry per CDR3 protein. This repertoire shows about 740,000 distinct CDR3 sequences, 35% to 45% found once; its top ten account for around 3%. The V and J ends lost 5 bases and 3 bases respectively, with 12 bases between them. Germline V gene sequence: CDR1 SGHTA, CDR2 FQGNSA. CDR3 length equals 14 residues. The specimen sequenced was PBMCs. This chain links TRBV7-2 with TRBJ2-3; no definite D call. This sequence originates from a human donor in good health (CMV status not recorded). Some clones in this sample may be carry-over from other donors' samples. The CDR3 coding sequence is TGTGCCAGCAGCCAGCAGGATAGGACAGATACGCAGTATTTT. This translates into CASSQQDRTDTQYF. Complete variable domain (other parts from reference TRBV7-2 and TRBJ2-3): GAGVSQSPSNKVTEKGKDVELRCDPISGHTALYWYRQSLGQGLEFLIYFQGNSAPDKSGLPSDRFSAERTGGSVSTLTIQRTQQEDSAVYLCASSQQDRTDTQYFGPGTRLTVL.